This TCR beta chain appears in the sequencing data of a study of blood T cell repertoires in COVID-19. Study in general: From T cells, B-cell-depleted T cells, or PBMCs came the material, which was cDNA or gDNA.

Sequencing used immunoSEQ multiplex PCR; TCRdb keeps in-frame clones, though not all of them. There are about 62,000 clones in the sample; roughly nine tenths occur only once, and 15% to 20% lies in the top ten. The CDR3 totals 14 residues. The junction had 8 bases not matched to a gene; V was cut back by 4 bases and J by 10 bases. Per germline, CDR1 LGHNA and CDR2 YSLEER. The Seattle patients, enrolled during active infection, were followed longitudinally. This clone was recorded only once. This rearrangement joins TRBV4-3 to TRBJ2-1, with TRBD2 identical over 9 bases. Input material: peripheral blood. The clonotype was recovered from a woman aged 55-69 years with COVID-19, enrolled during active disease. The DNA for the CDR3 is TGCGCCAGCAGCCCGACGGGACTAGCTGGGGAGCAGTTCTTC. It is translated as CASSPTGLAGEQFF.